Reported below is one T cell receptor (beta chain). The V gene lost 0 bases and the J gene lost 5 bases, with 6 bases spanning the gap. The CDR3 totals 13 residues. Germline-derived CDR1 and CDR2 are SGDLS and YYNGEE. This specimen belongs to a study of blood T cell repertoires in COVID-19. About the study: Collection of acute and convalescent COVID-19 samples took place in the United States, Italy and Spain. PBMCs, B-cell-depleted T cells, or T cells provided the cDNA or gDNA that made up the material.

Measured with immunoSEQ multiplex PCR; TCRdb has only the in-frame clones, and not every one. The sample records 25,000 to 30,000 clones, about 89% being singletons. Input material: peripheral blood. The TCR originated in a human donor in a cohort sampled during active COVID-19. The genes are TRBV9 and TRBJ1-5; D is unclear. The CDR3 spells CASSVGQYQPQHF. The CDR3 DNA reads TGTGCCAGCAGCGTAGGTCAATATCAGCCCCAGCATTTT.